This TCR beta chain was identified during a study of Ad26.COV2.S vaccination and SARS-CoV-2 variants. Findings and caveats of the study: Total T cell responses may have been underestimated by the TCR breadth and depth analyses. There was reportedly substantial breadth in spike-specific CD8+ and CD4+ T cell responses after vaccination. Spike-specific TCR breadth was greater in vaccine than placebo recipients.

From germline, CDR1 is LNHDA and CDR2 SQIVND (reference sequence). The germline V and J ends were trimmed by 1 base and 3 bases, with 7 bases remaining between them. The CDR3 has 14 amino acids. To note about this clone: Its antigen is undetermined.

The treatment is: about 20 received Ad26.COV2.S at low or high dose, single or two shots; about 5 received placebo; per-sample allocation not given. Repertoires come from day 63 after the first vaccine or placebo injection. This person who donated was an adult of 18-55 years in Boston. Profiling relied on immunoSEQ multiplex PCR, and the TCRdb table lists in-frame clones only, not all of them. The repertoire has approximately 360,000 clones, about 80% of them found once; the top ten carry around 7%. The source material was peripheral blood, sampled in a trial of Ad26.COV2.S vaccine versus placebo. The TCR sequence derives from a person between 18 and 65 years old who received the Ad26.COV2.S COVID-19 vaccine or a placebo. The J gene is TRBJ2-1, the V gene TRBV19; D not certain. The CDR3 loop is CASSIALSYNEQFF. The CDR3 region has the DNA TGTGCCAGTAGTATAGCCTTGAGCTACAATGAGCAGTTCTTC.